The sequence of this TCR beta chain was determined in a study of OX40 agonist ivuxolimab in advanced cancers. About this clone: The antigen is not known.

The CDR3 loop spans 15 amino acids. Germline values: CDR1 SNHLY, CDR2 FYNNEI. The ends lost 8 bases at V and 3 bases at J; junction bases unmatched: 11. Regarding the study as a whole: CD4+ and CD8+ blood T cells expanded clonally by week 6 at 0.1 to 3.0 mg/kg. In the 0.1-3.0 mg/kg groups, partial responders showed among the lowest expansion. In CD8+ T cells, expanded clones were on average more numerous than in CD4+.

Repertoires were generated with immunoSEQ multiplex PCR, while TCRdb's copy carries only in-frame clones and drops some. The data show about 44,000 clones, roughly 94% seen once. The sample here was CD4+ or CD8+ T cells sorted from blood, taken in a trial of the OX40 agonist ivuxolimab. The sequence derives from an adult with an advanced solid tumor such as melanoma, head and neck, liver or kidney cancer. The chain links TRBV2 to TRBJ2-5; 8 bases map to TRBD2. The CDR3 is CASVPPGLVKETQYF. In DNA, the CDR3 is TGTGCCAGCGTTCCTCCGGGACTAGTTAAAGAGACCCAGTACTTC.